These 12 T cell receptor beta chains came from one sample sequenced in a study of blood T cell repertoires in COVID-19. Produced via immunoSEQ multiplex PCR; TCRdb's table is partial and in-frame only. The sample includes about 230,000 clones, around 80% of them seen just once. The specimen sequenced was peripheral blood. Receptor source: a man older than 75 with acute or convalescent COVID-19.

This clone was seen a handful of times. The rearrangement links TRBV20-1 to TRBJ2-1; 8 positions match TRBD1. In germline, CDR1 is DFQATT, CDR2 SNEGSKA (reference sequence). The length of the CDR3 is 14 residues. With V trimmed by 3 bases and J by 3 bases, 4 bases remained unmatched. The CDR3 DNA is TGCAGTGCTAGTCTGGACAGGGACTACAATGAGCAGTTCTTC. It translates to CSASLDRDYNEQFF.

The chain carries TRBV25-1 and TRBJ1-3; D is uncertain. Germline-derived CDR1 and CDR2 are MGHDK and SYGVNS. Trimming stripped 1 base from V and 4 bases from J, with 8 bases between. The CDR3 is made up of 14 amino acids. The CDR3 coding sequence is TGTGCCAGCAGTGAATTTCGGAGGGGAAACACCATATATTTT. This translates into CASSEFRRGNTIYF.

This clone appeared a single time. V usage is TRBV20-1 and J usage is TRBJ2-7; the match to TRBD1 covers 7 bases. Trimming at V came to 3 bases and at J to 2 bases, leaving 7 bases not matched to a gene. This CDR3 contains 14 residues. Germline loops: CDR1 DFQATT, CDR2 SNEGSKA (reference sequence). The CDR3 loop is CSASKTGNPYEQYF. The CDR3 DNA is TGCAGTGCTAGTAAGACAGGGAACCCCTACGAGCAGTACTTC.

This clone has only one observation. This chain connects TRBV9 to TRBJ2-7; 7 bases fit TRBD1. The germline V gene encodes CDR1 SGDLS and CDR2 YYNGEE. This CDR3 has 16 residues. After removal of 6 bases from V and 2 bases from J, the junction contained 14 bases not matched to a gene. The CDR3 DNA follows: TGTGCCAGCACCATAGGGGCAGGGGGTGGTCCCTACGAGCAGTACTTC. Its protein product is CASTIGAGGGPYEQYF.

This clone was found once. The chain recombines TRBV30 with TRBJ2-5; tentative D call: TRBD1 (6 bases). V lost 0 bases to trimming and J lost 2 bases, with 19 bases between them. CDR1 is GTSNPN and CDR2 is SVGIG in the germline V gene (reference sequence). This CDR3 has 17 amino acids. In nucleotides, the CDR3 is TGTGCCTGGAGTGTACTGGGGGCAGGCTGGAAACAAGAGACCCAGTACTTC. It translates to CAWSVLGAGWKQETQYF. The full variable domain, its missing parts supplied by reference TRBV30 and TRBJ2-5, is SQTIHQWPATLVQPVGSPLSLECTVEGTSNPNLYWYRQAAGRGLQLLFYSVGIGQISSEVPQNLSASRPQDRQFILSSKKLLLSDSGFYLCAWSVLGAGWKQETQYFGPGTRLLVL.

V and J are TRBV14 and TRBJ1-3; D is unresolved. Germline values: CDR1 SGHDN, CDR2 FVKESK. This CDR3 region has 16 residues. V was shortened by 5 bases and J by 0 bases, with 14 bases between the two germline ends. The CDR3 region has the DNA TGTGCCAGCAGCACCCAGAGACACGTCTCTGGAAACACCATATATTTT. Its translation: CASSTQRHVSGNTIYF.

This chain connects TRBV7-9 to TRBJ1-3; D possibly corresponds to TRBD1 (5 bases). V lost 0 bases to trimming and J lost 0 bases, with 9 bases between them. Germline-derived CDR1 and CDR2 are SEHNR and FQNEAQ (reference sequence). The CDR3 spans 16 residues. The DNA of the CDR3 is TGTGCCAGCAGCTTAGCGCAAGGGGCCTCTGGAAACACCATATATTTT. Translating gives CASSLAQGASGNTIYF.

The chain links TRBV7-9 to TRBJ2-1; D is possibly TRBD2 (5 bases). Germline V lookup: CDR1 SEHNR, CDR2 FQNEAQ (reference sequence). V was pared by 5 bases and J by 3 bases, with 17 bases between. The CDR3 sequence is 16 residues long. The CDR3 DNA reads as TGTGCCAGCAGCATAGGGTCGGGGAACTACTACAATGAGCAGTTCTTC. It encodes CASSIGSGNYYNEQFF.

The genes are TRBV5-1 and TRBJ1-2; tentative D call: TRBD1 (5 bases). The germline V gene has CDR1 SGHRS and CDR2 YFSETQ. V was shortened by 4 bases and J by 2 bases, with 12 bases between the two germline ends. CDR3 size: 14 residues. CDR3 nucleotides: TGCGCCAGCAGCCCCGGGACTGCAAACTATGGCTACACCTTC. Translating it yields CASSPGTANYGYTF. Together with reference TRBV5-1 and TRBJ1-2, the CDR3 gives the full variable domain: KAGVTQTPRYLIKTRGQQVTLSCSPISGHRSVSWYQQTPGQGLQFLFEYFSETQRNKGNFPGRFSGRQFSNSRSEMNVSTLELGDSALYLCASSPGTANYGYTFGSGTRLTVV.

CDR3 sequence (DNA): TGTGCCAGCAGAGTACAGGGAGACTATGGCTACACCTTC. It is translated as CASRVQGDYGYTF. J is TRBJ1-2 and V is TRBV28; a possible D gene is TRBD1 (6 bases). This CDR3 region has 13 residues. The ends were cut back, 6 bases at V and 3 bases at J, with 11 bases in the middle. Germline loops: CDR1 MDHEN, CDR2 SYDVKM.

The chain combines TRBV12-3 or TRBV12-4 with TRBJ2-7, with 7 bases fitting TRBD1. J lost 4 bases, V lost 7 bases, and 7 bases had no gene match. CDR3 size: 13 residues. Here the CDR3 reads CASKIDREYEQYF. The CDR3 DNA follows: TGTGCCAGCAAAATTGACAGGGAATACGAGCAGTACTTC.

The chain employs TRBV6-6 and TRBJ1-6; TRBD1 matches at 8 bases. The CDR3 has 15 residues. With 4 bases clipped from V and 6 bases from J, the junction kept 5 bases outside the gene matches. Per the germline V gene, CDR1 is MNHNY and CDR2 is SVGAGI (reference sequence). The CDR3 is CASSSPGQVNSPLHF. Written as DNA, the CDR3 is TGTGCCAGCAGTTCCCCGGGACAGGTTAATTCACCCCTCCACTTT.